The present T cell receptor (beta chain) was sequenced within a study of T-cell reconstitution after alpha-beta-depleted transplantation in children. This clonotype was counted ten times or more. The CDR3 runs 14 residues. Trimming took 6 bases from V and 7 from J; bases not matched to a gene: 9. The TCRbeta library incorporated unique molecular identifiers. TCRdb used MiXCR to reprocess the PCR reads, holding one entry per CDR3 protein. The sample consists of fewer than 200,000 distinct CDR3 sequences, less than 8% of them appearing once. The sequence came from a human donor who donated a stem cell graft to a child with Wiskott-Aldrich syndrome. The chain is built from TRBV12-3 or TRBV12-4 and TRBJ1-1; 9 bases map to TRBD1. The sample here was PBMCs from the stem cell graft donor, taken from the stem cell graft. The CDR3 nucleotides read TGTGCCAGCAGCCTACAGGGGGCCAATAGTGAAGCTTTCTTT. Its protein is CASSLQGANSEAFF.